Following are 5 T cell receptor beta chains from one sample sequenced in a study of blood T cell repertoires in COVID-19. TCRdb's copy holds only in-frame clones and misses some; the assay was immunoSEQ multiplex PCR. The profile shows 70,000 to 90,000 clones, 65% to 90% of them singletons. Sequenced sample: peripheral blood. The origin of the receptors is a man aged 55-75 years with acute or convalescent COVID-19.

The CDR3 protein is CSASIPSAAYEQYF. In DNA, the CDR3 is TGCAGTGCTAGTATTCCTAGCGCCGCCTACGAGCAGTACTTC. V gene TRBV20-1 combines with J gene TRBJ2-7; D possibly corresponds to TRBD2 (6 bases). The length of the CDR3 is 14 residues. From germline, CDR1 is DFQATT and CDR2 SNEGSKA (reference sequence). Trimming took 3 bases from V and 2 from J, leaving 14 bases between them.

V and J are TRBV13 and TRBJ1-3; weak D call: TRBD1 (5 bases). The CDR3 covers 14 residues. The V end was cut by 0 bases, the J end by 3 bases, with 6 bases between. CDR1 PRHDT and CDR2 FYEKMQ come from the germline V gene (reference sequence). CDR3 in amino acids: CASSLGTVGNTIYF. The CDR3 DNA sequence: TGTGCCAGCAGCTTAGGGACAGTTGGAAACACCATATATTTT.

This clone showed up just once. The gene calls are TRBV3-1 (or the pseudogene TRBV3-2) and TRBJ1-1; D possibly corresponds to TRBD1 (6 bases). The CDR3 is 15 amino acids. The ends were cut back, 5 bases at V and 1 base at J, with 14 bases in the middle. Germline CDR1 reads LGHDT; CDR2 reads YNNKEL (reference sequence). As DNA, the CDR3 is TGTGCCAGCAGCTATTCCGGGACATCGAACACTGAAGCTTTCTTT. Residues: CASSYSGTSNTEAFF.

J is TRBJ2-5 and V is TRBV3-1 (or the pseudogene TRBV3-2); 11 positions agree with TRBD2. This CDR3 spans 14 amino acids. The ends lost 7 bases at V and 5 bases at J; junction bases unmatched: 6. Germline CDR1 reads LGHDT; CDR2 reads YNNKEL (reference sequence). The CDR3 loop reads CASTPSGGYETQYF. Written as DNA, the CDR3 is TGTGCCAGCACCCCTAGCGGGGGGTATGAGACCCAGTACTTC.

The chain is built from TRBV4-1 and TRBJ2-1, with a possible D match to TRBD2 (6 bases). Trimming left V 4 bases short and J 1 base short, with 14 bases between. The CDR3 runs to 16 residues. Germline V lookup: CDR1 MGHRA, CDR2 YSYEKL. Here the CDR3 DNA reads TGCGCCAGCAGCCGGCTCCGGGACTCGTCCTACAATGAGCAGTTCTTC. Translation gives CASSRLRDSSYNEQFF.